This entry concerns a single T cell receptor beta chain. 60 Vbeta and 13 Jbeta primers were used in PCR. Only in-frame clones appear in the TCRdb table, and some are missing; sequencing was by immunoSEQ multiplex PCR. The sample yields under 90,000 clones, about 80% seen once. Each of the donors was a healthy bone marrow donor. CDR3 length: 16 amino acids. The junction had 15 bases not matched to a gene; V was cut back by 5 bases and J by 10 bases. Per the germline V gene, CDR1 is SGHVS and CDR2 is FNYEAQ. This record belongs to a study of cytomegalovirus exposure and HLA in healthy donors. Material: PBMCs. This clonotype was sampled from a woman between 35 and 50 years old in good health and CMV-seronegative. The V gene is TRBV7-6, the J gene TRBJ2-1; 9 nucleotides line up with TRBD2. CDR3 in amino acids: CASSLTSGSDRDEQFF. CDR3 DNA sequence: TGTGCCAGCAGCCTGACTAGCGGATCCGATAGGGACGAGCAGTTCTTC. Supplemented by reference TRBV7-6 and TRBJ2-1, the full variable domain reads GAGVSQSPRYKVTKRGQDVALRCDPISGHVSLYWYRQALGQGPEFLTYFNYEAQQDKSGLPNDRFSAERPEGSISTLTIQRTEQRDSAMYRCASSLTSGSDRDEQFFGPGTRLTVL.